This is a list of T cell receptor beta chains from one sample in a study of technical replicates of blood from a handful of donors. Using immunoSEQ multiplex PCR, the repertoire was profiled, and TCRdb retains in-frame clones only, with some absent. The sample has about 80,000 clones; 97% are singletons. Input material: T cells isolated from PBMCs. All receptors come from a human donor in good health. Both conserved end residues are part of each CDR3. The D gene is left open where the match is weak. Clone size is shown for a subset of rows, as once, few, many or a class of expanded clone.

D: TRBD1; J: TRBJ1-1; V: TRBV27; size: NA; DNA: TGTGCCAGCAGTCCCATAGGGGGACAGGTTTACACTGAAGCTTTCTTT; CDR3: CASSPIGGQVYTEAFF
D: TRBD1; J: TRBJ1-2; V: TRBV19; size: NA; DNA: TGTGCCAGTAGTACCAGGGGACAGCCCTATGGCTACACCTTC; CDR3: CASSTRGQPYGYTF
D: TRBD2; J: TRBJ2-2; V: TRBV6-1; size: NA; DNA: TGTGCCAGCAGTGTTTGGGCTAGCGGGAGGATAAACACCGGGGAGCTGTTTTTT; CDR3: CASSVWASGRINTGELFF
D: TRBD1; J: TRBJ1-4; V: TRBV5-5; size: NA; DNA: TGTGCCAGCAGCTTGGCTCCCTCAGGGGGCGATAGGGCTAATGAAAAACTGTTTTTT; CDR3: CASSLAPSGGDRANEKLFF
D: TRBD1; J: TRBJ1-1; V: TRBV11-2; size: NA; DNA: TGTGCCAGCAACCCCACAGGGGGTAGCACTGAAGCTTTCTTT; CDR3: CASNPTGGSTEAFF
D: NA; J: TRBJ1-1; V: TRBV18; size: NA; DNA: TGTGCCAGCTCACCTCCAGGGTTTTATAGCACTGAAGCTTTCTTT; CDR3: CASSPPGFYSTEAFF
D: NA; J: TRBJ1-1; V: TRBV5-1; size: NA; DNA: TGCGCCAGCAGCTTGGAAGGGAGTGCGCTAATGAACACTGAAGCTTTCTTT; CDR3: CASSLEGSALMNTEAFF
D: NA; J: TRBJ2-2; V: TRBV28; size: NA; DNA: TGTGCCAGCAAAGGGGCAACGTACACCGGGGAGCTGTTTTTT; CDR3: CASKGATYTGELFF
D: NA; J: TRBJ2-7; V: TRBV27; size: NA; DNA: TGTGCCAGCAAATTACAGGGTTCCTACGAGCAGTACTTC; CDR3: CASKLQGSYEQYF
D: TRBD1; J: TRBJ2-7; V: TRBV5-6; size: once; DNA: TGTGCCAGCAGCACGGCGGGGACAGGACGGCCCTACGAGCAGTACTTC; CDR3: CASSTAGTGRPYEQYF
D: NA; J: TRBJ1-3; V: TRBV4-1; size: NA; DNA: TGCGCCAGCAGCCTCCACCCGAGCTCTGGAAACACCATATATTTT; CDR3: CASSLHPSSGNTIYF
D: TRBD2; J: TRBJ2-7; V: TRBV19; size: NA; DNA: TGTGCCAGTAGGTGGACTAGCGGGTATTCCTACGAGCAGTACTTC; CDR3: CASRWTSGYSYEQYF
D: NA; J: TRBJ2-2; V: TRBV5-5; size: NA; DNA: TGTGCCAGCAGATTACTGAACACCGGGGAGCTGTTTTTT; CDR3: CASRLLNTGELFF
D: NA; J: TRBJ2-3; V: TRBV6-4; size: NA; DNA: TGTGCCAGCAGCAAGGACAGTCAAGGCCCCACAGATACGCAGTATTTT; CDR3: CASSKDSQGPTDTQYF
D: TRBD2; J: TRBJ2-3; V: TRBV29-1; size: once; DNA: TGCAGCGTTGAAGTAAACCTAGCGGGGGGGCGAGGCACAGATACGCAGTATTTT; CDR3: CSVEVNLAGGRGTDTQYF
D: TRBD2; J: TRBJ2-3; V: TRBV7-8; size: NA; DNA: TGTGCCAGCAGCTTCAGGACTAGCGGGACCACAGATACGCAGTATTTT; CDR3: CASSFRTSGTTDTQYF
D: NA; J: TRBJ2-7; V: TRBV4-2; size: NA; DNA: TGTGCCAGCAGCCAAGCCGGGGTCGAGCAGTACTTC; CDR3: CASSQAGVEQYF
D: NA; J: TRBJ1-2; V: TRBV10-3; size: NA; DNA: TGTGCCATCAGTGCGGGAATCGGCTATGGCTACACCTTC; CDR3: CAISAGIGYGYTF
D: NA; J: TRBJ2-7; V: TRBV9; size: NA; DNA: TGTGCCAGCAGCGTAGCTCCGGGTTCCGACGAGCAGTACTTC; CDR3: CASSVAPGSDEQYF
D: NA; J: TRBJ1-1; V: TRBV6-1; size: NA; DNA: TGTGCCAGCAGTGATCCGACTACAGTGAACACTGAAGCTTTCTTT; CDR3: CASSDPTTVNTEAFF
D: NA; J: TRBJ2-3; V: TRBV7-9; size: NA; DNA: TGTGCCAGCAGCTCTAGCGTTAGCACAGATACGCAGTATTTT; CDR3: CASSSSVSTDTQYF
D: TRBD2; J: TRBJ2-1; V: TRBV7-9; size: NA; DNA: TGTGCCAGCAGCTCCCTCGGGACTAGCGGGGGGGCCCTTCGGGATGAGCAGTTCTTC; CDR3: CASSSLGTSGGALRDEQFF
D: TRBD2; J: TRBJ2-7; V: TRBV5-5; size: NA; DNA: TGTGCCAGCAGCTCGGGGTTACTAGGCGGGAGTCGGTACGAGCAGTACTTC; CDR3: CASSSGLLGGSRYEQYF
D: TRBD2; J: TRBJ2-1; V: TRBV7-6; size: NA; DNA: TGTGCCACCGGGGAGGGCGGTCGGATCAATTGGCATAATGAGCAGTTCTTC; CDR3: CATGEGGRINWHNEQFF
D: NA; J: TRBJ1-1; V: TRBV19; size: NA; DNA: TGTGCCAGTAGCCACCGGGGGGGATTTAACACTGAAGCTTTCTTT; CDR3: CASSHRGGFNTEAFF
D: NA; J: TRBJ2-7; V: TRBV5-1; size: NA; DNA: TGCGCCAGCAGCTTGGGGAGAGAAGAGCAGTACTTC; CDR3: CASSLGREEQYF
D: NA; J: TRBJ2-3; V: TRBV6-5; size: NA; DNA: TGTGCCAGCAGCATACAGGGCTACACAGATACGCAGTATTTT; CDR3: CASSIQGYTDTQYF
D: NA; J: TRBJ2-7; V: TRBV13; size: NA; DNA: TGTGCCAGCTCCTTGGGGACTGCCAACTACGAGCAGTACTTC; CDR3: CASSLGTANYEQYF
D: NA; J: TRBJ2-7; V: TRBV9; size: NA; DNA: TGTGCCAGCAGCTTTAGCGGAATCTCCTACGAGCAGTACTTC; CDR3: CASSFSGISYEQYF